The 14 T cell receptor beta chains listed next were all sequenced from one sample in a study of beta chain features in type 1 diabetes (dated by TCRdb to 2016 to 2018). Libraries were constructed by the immunoSEQ multiplex PCR assay. All of the isolated RNA was reverse transcribed with the High Capacity cDNA Reverse Transcription Kit, so expressed TCRB transcripts were sequenced. TCRdb holds this immuneACCESS table with in-frame rearrangements only. Some clones are missing; in checked studies, unresolved V genes explain under half, and the rest has no known cause. The sample includes just over 450,000 clones, with around 30% observed a single time. Of the sample, 0.05% to 0.065% falls within the top ten clones. Sequencing was performed on naive CD4+ T cells from blood. The cell subset or site tag for this specimen amounts to: true naive CD4+ T cells. The origin of the receptors is a man aged 18 to 29 in good health.

The chain couples TRBV14 to TRBJ2-1; D is uncertain. Trimming pared 1 base from V and 10 bases from J, leaving 11 bases between. This CDR3 has 13 residues. Per the germline V gene, CDR1 is SGHDN and CDR2 is FVKESK. The CDR3 spells CASSQALPSEQFF. The CDR3 nucleotides are TGTGCCAGCAGCCAAGCCCTCCCAAGCGAGCAGTTCTTC.

The genes are TRBV2 and TRBJ2-6; D perhaps matches TRBD1 (5 bases). The CDR3 has 14 residues. The V end lost 5 bases, the J end lost 8 bases, and 13 bases lay between the germline ends. Germline V gene lookup returns CDR1 SNHLY and CDR2 FYNNEI. CDR3 residues: CASSYQGNPNVLTF. The CDR3 bases are TGTGCCAGCAGTTATCAGGGTAATCCCAACGTCCTGACTTTC. The whole variable domain, remainder taken from reference TRBV2 and TRBJ2-6, is EPEVTQTPSHQVTQMGQEVILRCVPISNHLYFYWYRQILGQKVEFLVSFYNNEISEKSEIFDDQFSVERPDGSNFTLKIRSTKLEDSAMYFCASSYQGNPNVLTFGAGSRLTVL.

The CDR3 bases are TGTGCCTGGAGTGGGGCCGGGACAGGGGGTCGCACTGAAGCTTTCTTT. Translation gives CAWSGAGTGGRTEAFF. The rearrangement uses TRBV30 and TRBJ1-1; 11 bases are shared with TRBD1. The CDR3 sequence is 16 residues long. The germline V gene has CDR1 GTSNPN and CDR2 SVGIG (reference sequence). The V segment lost 1 base and the J segment 4 bases; nucleotides outside the gene matches: 8.

This rearrangement joins TRBV29-1 to TRBJ2-7; 7 nucleotides line up with TRBD1. This CDR3 has 12 residues. The junction had 3 bases not matched to a gene; V was cut back by 4 bases and J by 3 bases. CDR1 and CDR2 (germline): SQVTM, ANQGSEA. The CDR3 here is CSVAQGIYEQYF. CDR3 sequence (DNA): TGCAGCGTTGCACAGGGGATCTACGAGCAGTACTTC.

This clone has more than one count but fewer than ten. The chain employs TRBV28 and TRBJ2-5; D might be TRBD2 (6 bases). The V end lost 4 bases, the J end lost 1 base, and 13 bases lay between the germline ends. Per germline, CDR1 MDHEN and CDR2 SYDVKM. This CDR3 has 15 amino acids. CDR3 loop: CASSSPGGVQETQYF. The CDR3 DNA is TGTGCCAGCAGTTCCCCCGGCGGGGTCCAAGAGACCCAGTACTTC.

The table lists this clone with a few counts. The rearrangement links TRBV30 to TRBJ2-3; 8 nucleotides align to TRBD2. Germline assignment: CDR1 GTSNPN and CDR2 SVGIG (reference sequence). J gave up 2 bases and V 1 base, and 5 bases lay outside the gene matches. This CDR3 is built from 15 residues. The DNA of the CDR3 is TGTGCCTGGAGTGCCGGGAGGGCCCCCACAGATACGCAGTATTTT. Translating gives CAWSAGRAPTDTQYF.

This chain joins TRBV29-1 and TRBJ2-1; D may correspond to TRBD1 or TRBD2 (5 bases each). The CDR3 sequence is 13 residues long. Germline V gene lookup returns CDR1 SQVTM and CDR2 ANQGSEA. The V end was cut by 8 bases, the J end by 8 bases, with 19 bases between. This CDR3 is CSSCRGLGDEQFF. In nucleotides, the CDR3 is TGCAGCTCCTGTCGGGGTCTAGGGGATGAGCAGTTCTTC.

This clone was counted once. The chain is built from TRBV29-1 and TRBJ1-1; D perhaps matches TRBD1 (5 bases). The CDR3 runs 13 residues. CDR1 is SQVTM and CDR2 is ANQGSEA in the germline V gene. The germline V and J ends were trimmed by 3 bases and 1 base, with 9 bases remaining between them. The CDR3 protein is CSVEGLPNTEAFF. In nucleotides, the CDR3 is TGCAGCGTTGAGGGACTGCCGAACACTGAAGCTTTCTTT. Full variable domain (rest looked up from reference TRBV29-1 and TRBJ1-1): SAVISQKPSRDICQRGTSLTIQCQVDSQVTMMFWYRQQPGQSLTLIATANQGSEATYESGFVIDKFPISRPNLTFSTLTVSNMSPEDSSIYLCSVEGLPNTEAFFGQGTRLTVV.

This clone appeared once. V and J are TRBV19 and TRBJ2-7, with a tentative D call TRBD2 (6 bases). This CDR3 comprises 14 residues. Per the germline V gene, CDR1 is LNHDA and CDR2 is SQIVND (reference sequence). Trimming took off 6 bases at V and 0 bases at J, with 12 bases between the two ends. As DNA, the CDR3 is TGTGCCAGTAGCCTCGGGGGAAGCTCCTACGAGCAGTACTTC. As protein: CASSLGGSSYEQYF.

The chain is built from TRBV19 and TRBJ2-5; 10 bases match TRBD2. V shed 1 base and J 0 bases; nucleotides not matched to a gene: 2. Germline values: CDR1 LNHDA, CDR2 SQIVND (reference sequence). CDR3 length equals 16 residues. This CDR3 reads CASSIGTSGNQETQYF. CDR3 bases: TGTGCCAGTAGTATAGGAACTAGCGGGAACCAAGAGACCCAGTACTTC.

This clone was recorded a few times. V and J are TRBV5-1 and TRBJ2-2; 7 nucleotides agree with TRBD2. Germline loops: CDR1 SGHRS, CDR2 YFSETQ. The ends lost 2 bases at V and 5 bases at J; junction bases unmatched: 9. The CDR3 spans 16 residues. This CDR3 reads CASSFTERDPTGELFF. The CDR3 nucleotides read TGCGCCAGCAGCTTTACTGAGCGGGACCCAACCGGGGAGCTGTTTTTT. The entire variable domain, with the rest obtained from reference TRBV5-1 and TRBJ2-2, is as follows: KAGVTQTPRYLIKTRGQQVTLSCSPISGHRSVSWYQQTPGQGLQFLFEYFSETQRNKGNFPGRFSGRQFSNSRSEMNVSTLELGDSALYLCASSFTERDPTGELFFGEGSRLTVL.

This clone was picked up a small number of times. The chain carries TRBV30 and TRBJ2-3; D gene uncertain. V gave up 1 base and J gave up 2 bases, with 16 bases separating them. This CDR3 has 16 amino acids. The germline V gene encodes CDR1 GTSNPN and CDR2 SVGIG (reference sequence). The CDR3 spells CAWSAPTASYTDTQYF. DNA of the CDR3: TGTGCCTGGAGTGCACCCACAGCGAGCTACACAGATACGCAGTATTTT. The whole variable domain, filled in from reference TRBV30 and TRBJ2-3, reads SQTIHQWPATLVQPVGSPLSLECTVEGTSNPNLYWYRQAAGRGLQLLFYSVGIGQISSEVPQNLSASRPQDRQFILSSKKLLLSDSGFYLCAWSAPTASYTDTQYFGPGTRLTVL.

V gene TRBV19 combines with J gene TRBJ1-2; D remains ambiguous. This CDR3 has 15 amino acids. Germline V lookup: CDR1 LNHDA, CDR2 SQIVND (reference sequence). Trimming removed 6 bases at V and 3 bases at J, with 17 bases between. The CDR3 spells CASRPVRGFDYGYTF. CDR3 DNA: TGTGCCAGTAGACCGGTGCGGGGATTCGACTATGGCTACACCTTC.

This clone was detected only a few times. This sequence joins TRBV5-1 and TRBJ2-7; maybe TRBD1 (5 bases). V lost 3 bases and J 4 bases, leaving 17 bases between the germline ends. This CDR3 region has 15 residues. Germline V lookup: CDR1 SGHRS, CDR2 YFSETQ. CDR3 in amino acids: CASSSLDTKPYEQYF. The CDR3 nucleotides read TGCGCCAGCAGCTCCCTGGACACGAAACCTTACGAGCAGTACTTC.